This note documents a single TCR beta chain sequence. Its antigen remains undetermined. No base quality information exists; no much larger clone differs at one position. The TCR beta CDR3 regions were amplified from RNA transcripts. A first-round RT-PCR of the TCR CDR3 used the HTBI primer set with the Qiagen OneStep RT-PCR kit. A second multiplex PCR round built the libraries, followed by size selection and purification. Paired-end sequencing of the libraries was performed with 100 bp reads on an Illumina HiSeq2000. The original pipeline was this. SOAPnuke was used to process the raw data, removing reads that contained adapters or uncalled bases, had a mean Phred below 15, or lacked an exact match to the constant primer or identifier. COPE v1.2.5 was used to merge high-quality paired reads, and clonotypes were defined as unique nucleotide sequences. MiTCR v1.1 was used to align the clonotypes against IMGT TRBV, TRBD and TRBJ reference segments. Analysis was restricted to V-J combinations with a frequency above 0.0001, which covered about 99% of repertoires. A TCS score was defined as the ratio of F50 (clonal expansion) to E x V (chaos), with BLOSUM62-based TCRdist applied between CDR3 peptides within each V-J. Welch's t-statistics and random forest reduced roughly 530 V-J features to under 15, which were used in a naive Bayes classifier (R e1071). Through fastp at Q25 and MiXCR, TCRdb rebuilt clones from the public reads, retaining in-frame beta chains. Every entry covers one CDR3 protein and lists the most common genes and DNA from its rows. The V and J calls were determined by TCRdb, not by the authors. The table for this sample lists some 620,000 distinct CDR3 sequences; roughly 16% of them were counted only once. The ten largest clones add up to approximately 3.9% of the sample.

A patient counted as having stable Graves' hyperthyroidism if no progression to ophthalmopathy occurred over 18 months of follow-up. Hyperthyroidism patients were newly diagnosed, had a disease duration of under 2 months, and were aged 18 to 65 years. Any patient with an uncontrolled infection, another autoimmune disease, pregnancy or lactation was excluded. Diagnoses relied on clinical symptoms, serum thyroxine and TRAb, thyroid ultrasound and orbital computed tomography. PBMCs were separated from roughly 9.3 ml of fresh peripheral blood using Ficoll-Paque density gradient centrifugation. Total RNA was extracted using Trizol reagent, and RNA quality was assessed on an Agilent 2100 Bioanalyzer. This sample was taken from a study of T cells in Graves' hyperthyroidism and ophthalmopathy (dated by TCRdb to the late 2010s). Study-wide context: Peripheral blood samples were taken at initial diagnosis, before any treatment was given. TCR V-J signatures able to tell the groups apart were searched for in a discovery cohort of approximately 95 patients, of whom around 42 had Graves' ophthalmopathy and some 60 had stable Graves' hyperthyroidism. Prospective prediction of ophthalmopathy was tested in an independent validation cohort of 18 to 20 hyperthyroidism patients and 17 patients who later progressed to ophthalmopathy. The 100 or so discovery patients were divided at random into training and test sets in a 7:3 ratio. Thyroid tissue and blood T-cell repertoires from several Graves' hyperthyroidism patients were also compared in the study. Once sampling was done, hyperthyroidism patients were given methimazole at a starting dose of 30 mg daily, whereas ophthalmopathy patients were given high-dose intravenous methylprednisolone. The paper describes TCR Vbeta CDR3 sequencing of fewer than 150 peripheral blood samples, made up of fewer than 50 ophthalmopathy patients, 70 to 75 hyperthyroidism patients and 17 progressor patients.

CDR1 and CDR2 are read off the germline V gene as MNHEY and SVGEGT. Relative to germline, V is missing 6 bases and J is missing 4 bases, with 7 bases of the junction outside any gene match. Including cysteine and phenylalanine, the CDR3 has 15 amino acids. Just the 45-base CDR3 DNA is kept, in frame starting at base 1. Broader findings and caveats from the paper: Most expanded thyroid clonotypes (frequency above 0.001) were also detected in blood, a finding suggesting that blood repertoires may reflect thyroid immune responses. No statistical method was used to set the sample size in advance, and investigators knew the group allocation. A model built on a 13 V-J signature distinguished ophthalmopathy from stable hyperthyroidism, reaching 87.88% sensitivity and 81.08% specificity in cross-validation and 80%/75% in testing. In validation, the model predicted progression to ophthalmopathy with 60% to 71% sensitivity and 72% to 75% specificity, a median of 6.5 months before onset.

Sequences were obtained from blood. The TCR sequence derives from a woman in her thirties with Graves' hyperthyroidism. The chain employs TRBV6-2 or TRBV6-3 and TRBJ2-7; the junction holds 12 bases that match TRBD2. The CDR3 has the sequence CASRSATSGRYEQYF. The DNA reads as follows: TGTGCCAGCAGAAGTGCGACTAGCGGGAGATACGAGCAGTACTTC.